The entry below describes one TCR beta chain. This entry comes from a study of T cell changes during pregnancy in multiple sclerosis. The assay was immunoSEQ multiplex PCR, and TCRdb's table has in-frame clones only and misses some. Of just over 40,000 clones in the sample, about nine tenths are singletons; the top ten hold roughly 0.48%. Germline V CDR1 and CDR2: SGHRS, YFSETQ. V was clipped by 6 bases and J by 2 bases; unmatched bases: 3. The CDR3 extends over 13 amino acids. The sequence derives from a female donor with multiple sclerosis, enrolled in a pregnancy study. The chain couples TRBV5-1 to TRBJ2-3; 7 positions agree with TRBD1. The sequencing used CD4+ T cells from peripheral blood mononuclear cells, collected in the first trimester of pregnancy. This chain's CDR3 is CASMRGLTDTQYF. The CDR3 DNA reads TGCGCCAGCATGAGGGGGCTCACAGATACGCAGTATTTT.